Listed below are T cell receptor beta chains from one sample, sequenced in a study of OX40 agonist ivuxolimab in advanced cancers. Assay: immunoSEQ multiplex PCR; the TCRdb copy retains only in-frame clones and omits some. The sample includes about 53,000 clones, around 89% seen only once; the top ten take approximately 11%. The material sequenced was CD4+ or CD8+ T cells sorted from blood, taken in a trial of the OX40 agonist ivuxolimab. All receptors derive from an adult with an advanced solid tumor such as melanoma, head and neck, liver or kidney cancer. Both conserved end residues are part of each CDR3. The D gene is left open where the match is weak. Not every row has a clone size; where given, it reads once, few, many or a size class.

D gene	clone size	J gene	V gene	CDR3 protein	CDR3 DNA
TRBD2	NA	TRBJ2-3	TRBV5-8	CASSLPSGSVDTQYF	TGTGCCAGCAGCTTGCCCAGCGGGAGCGTTGATACGCAGTATTTT
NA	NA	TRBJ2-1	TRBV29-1	CSVSASSYNEQFF	TGCAGCGTTTCAGCGAGCTCCTACAATGAGCAGTTCTTC
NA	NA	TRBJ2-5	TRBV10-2	CASSESRGRETQYF	TGCGCCAGCAGTGAGTCGAGGGGGAGAGAGACCCAGTACTTC
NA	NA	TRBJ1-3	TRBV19	CASSEQDSGNTIYF	TGTGCCAGTAGCGAACAGGACTCTGGAAACACCATATATTTT
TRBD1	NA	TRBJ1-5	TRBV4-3	CASTRDRGTEPQHF	TGCGCCAGCACGAGGGACAGGGGGACAGAGCCCCAGCATTTT
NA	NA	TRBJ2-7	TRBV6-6	CASSGSYEQYF	TGTGCCAGTTCTGGATCCTACGAGCAGTACTTC
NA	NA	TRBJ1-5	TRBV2	CASSVVRVQPQHF	TGTGCCAGCAGTGTGGTCCGGGTTCAGCCCCAGCATTTT
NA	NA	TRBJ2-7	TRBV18	CASSPGIREQYF	TGTGCCAGCTCACCAGGGATACGCGAGCAGTACTTC
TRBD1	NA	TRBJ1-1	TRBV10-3	CAIRQREGAGAEAFF	TGTGCCATCAGACAGCGTGAGGGGGCAGGAGCTGAAGCTTTCTTT
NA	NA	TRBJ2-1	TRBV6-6	CASSSSRLQSYNEQFF	TGTGCCAGCAGTTCGTCTAGGCTACAGTCCTACAATGAGCAGTTCTTC
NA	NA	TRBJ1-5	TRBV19	CASSKLRDTIKPQHF	TGTGCCAGTAGTAAGCTCCGGGATACCATCAAGCCCCAGCATTTT
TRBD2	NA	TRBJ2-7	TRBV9	CASSVVGVAGEQSSYEQYF	TGTGCCAGCAGCGTAGTAGGAGTAGCGGGGGAACAGAGCTCCTACGAGCAGTACTTC
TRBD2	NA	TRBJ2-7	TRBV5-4	CASSLGGGGSYEQYF	TGTGCCAGCAGCTTGGGGGGGGGAGGCTCCTACGAGCAGTACTTC
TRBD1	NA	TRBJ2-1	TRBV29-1	CSVELDRGYYEQFF	TGCAGCGTTGAACTGGACAGGGGGTATTATGAGCAGTTCTTC
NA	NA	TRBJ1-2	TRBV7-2	CASSLSGQAYGYTF	TGTGCCAGCAGCTTGTCCGGACAAGCTTATGGCTACACCTTC
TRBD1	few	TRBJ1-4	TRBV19	CASSISGQYATNEKLFF	TGTGCCAGTAGTATTTCGGGACAGTACGCAACTAATGAAAAACTGTTTTTT
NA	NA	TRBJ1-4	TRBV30	CAWSGIGEKLFF	TGTGCCTGGAGTGGAATTGGTGAAAAACTGTTTTTT
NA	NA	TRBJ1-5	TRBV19	CASRGSNQPQHF	TGTGCCAGCAGGGGAAGCAATCAGCCCCAGCATTTT
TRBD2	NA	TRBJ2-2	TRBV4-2	CASSQDFAGGDTGELFF	TGTGCCAGCAGCCAAGATTTCGCGGGGGGCGACACCGGGGAGCTGTTTTTT
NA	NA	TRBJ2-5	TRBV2	CASSPGPGTQYF	TGTGCCAGCAGCCCAGGTCCCGGGACCCAGTACTTC
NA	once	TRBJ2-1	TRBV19	CASSINSGVGNEQFF	TGTGCCAGTAGTATAAACTCTGGGGTGGGCAATGAGCAGTTCTTC
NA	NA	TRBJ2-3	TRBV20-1	CSAGGYDTQYF	TGCAGTGCTGGAGGGTACGATACGCAGTATTTT
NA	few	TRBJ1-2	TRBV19	CASKKDPASDGYTF	TGTGCCAGTAAGAAGGACCCAGCTTCCGATGGCTACACCTTC
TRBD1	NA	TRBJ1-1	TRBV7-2	CASSHGTENTEAFF	TGTGCCAGCAGCCATGGGACAGAGAACACTGAAGCTTTCTTT
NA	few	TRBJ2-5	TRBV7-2	CASSLKSREETQYF	TGTGCCAGCAGCTTAAAATCCAGGGAGGAGACCCAGTACTTC
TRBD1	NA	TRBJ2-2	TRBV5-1	CASSGTGDTGELFF	TGCGCCAGCAGCGGAACAGGGGATACCGGGGAGCTGTTTTTT
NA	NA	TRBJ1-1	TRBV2	CASRTRTTYNTEAFF	TGTGCCAGCAGGACGCGGACAACGTACAACACTGAAGCTTTCTTT
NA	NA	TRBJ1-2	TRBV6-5	CASSLDLNYGYTF	TGTGCCAGCAGCTTGGACCTTAACTATGGCTACACCTTC
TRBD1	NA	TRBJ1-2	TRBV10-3	CAISSGQAHYGYTF	TGTGCCATCAGCTCGGGACAGGCGCACTATGGCTACACCTTC
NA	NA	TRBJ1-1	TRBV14	CASSWGRLGTEAFF	TGTGCCAGCAGCTGGGGACGGCTAGGCACTGAAGCTTTCTTT
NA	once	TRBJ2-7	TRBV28	CASSPNTRGSPYEQYF	TGTGCCAGCAGTCCGAACACTAGAGGATCTCCCTACGAGCAGTACTTC
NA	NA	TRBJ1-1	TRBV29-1	CSVEERSYADMNTEAFF	TGCAGCGTTGAAGAGCGGTCCTACGCAGACATGAACACTGAAGCTTTCTTT
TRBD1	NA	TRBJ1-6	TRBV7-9	CASSLQGDNSPLHF	TGTGCCAGCAGCTTACAGGGGGATAATTCACCCCTCCACTTT
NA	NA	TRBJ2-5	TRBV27	CASSFVGAQETQYF	TGTGCCAGCAGTTTTGTAGGGGCCCAAGAGACCCAGTACTTC
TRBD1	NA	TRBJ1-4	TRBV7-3	CASNLQGAELFF	TGTGCCAGCAACCTACAGGGGGCAGAACTGTTTTTT
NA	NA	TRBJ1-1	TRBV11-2	CASSRGESAFF	TGTGCCAGCAGCCGAGGGGAGTCAGCTTTCTTT
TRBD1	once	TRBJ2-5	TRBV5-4	CASSLEGRGLETQYF	TGTGCCAGCAGCTTGGAGGGCAGGGGGCTTGAGACCCAGTACTTC
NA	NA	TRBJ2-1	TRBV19	CASSIPDRGGEQFF	TGTGCCAGTAGTATCCCGGACCGTGGGGGTGAGCAGTTCTTC
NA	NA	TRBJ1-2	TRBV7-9	CASSLLSQAAEGYTF	TGTGCCAGCAGCTTACTATCACAGGCGGCGGAGGGCTACACCTTC
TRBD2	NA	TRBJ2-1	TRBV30	CAWKGTSGGYTQFF	TGTGCCTGGAAAGGGACTAGCGGGGGGTATACGCAGTTCTTC
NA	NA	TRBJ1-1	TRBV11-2	CASSLQGRGQAFF	TGTGCCAGCAGCTTACAGGGCCGTGGGCAAGCTTTCTTT
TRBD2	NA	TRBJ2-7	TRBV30	CAWAGLAGWQYF	TGTGCCTGGGCGGGACTAGCGGGATGGCAGTACTTC
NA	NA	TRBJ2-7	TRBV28	CASRYTGEGYEQYF	TGTGCCAGCAGATATACAGGGGAGGGTTACGAGCAGTACTTC
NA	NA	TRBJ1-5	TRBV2	CASPHRPNSNQPQHF	TGTGCCAGCCCCCATAGGCCTAATAGCAATCAGCCCCAGCATTTT
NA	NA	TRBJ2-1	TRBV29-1	CSVSTSSEQFF	TGCAGCGTCTCTACTAGCTCTGAGCAGTTCTTC
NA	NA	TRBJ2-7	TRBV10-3	CAISTSYEQYF	TGTGCCATCAGTACCTCCTACGAGCAGTACTTC
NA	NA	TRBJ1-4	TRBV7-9	CASSLSLTVGFDEKLFF	TGTGCCAGCAGCTTAAGTTTGACAGTCGGGTTCGATGAAAAACTGTTTTTT
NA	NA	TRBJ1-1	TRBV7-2	CASSLGEGVGAFF	TGTGCCAGCAGCTTAGGAGAGGGAGTTGGAGCTTTCTTT
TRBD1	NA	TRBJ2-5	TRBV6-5	CASRDRGYSEETQYF	TGTGCCAGCCGGGACAGGGGGTACTCCGAAGAGACCCAGTACTTC
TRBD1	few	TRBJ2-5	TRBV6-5	CASSRDRRYQETQYF	TGTGCCAGCAGCCGGGACAGGAGGTACCAAGAGACCCAGTACTTC
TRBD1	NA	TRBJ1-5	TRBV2	CASSEDSGGGMSRPQHF	TGTGCCAGCAGTGAAGATTCAGGGGGCGGGATGTCGCGGCCCCAGCATTTT
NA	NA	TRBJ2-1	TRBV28	CASSNGRGSYNEQFF	TGTGCCAGCAGTAACGGACGGGGCTCCTACAATGAGCAGTTCTTC
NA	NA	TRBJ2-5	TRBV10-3	CAISGNPRRETQYF	TGTGCCATCAGTGGAAACCCGCGGCGAGAGACCCAGTACTTC
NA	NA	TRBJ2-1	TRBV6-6	CASSYSAWDEQFF	TGTGCCAGCAGTTACTCGGCTTGGGATGAGCAGTTCTTC